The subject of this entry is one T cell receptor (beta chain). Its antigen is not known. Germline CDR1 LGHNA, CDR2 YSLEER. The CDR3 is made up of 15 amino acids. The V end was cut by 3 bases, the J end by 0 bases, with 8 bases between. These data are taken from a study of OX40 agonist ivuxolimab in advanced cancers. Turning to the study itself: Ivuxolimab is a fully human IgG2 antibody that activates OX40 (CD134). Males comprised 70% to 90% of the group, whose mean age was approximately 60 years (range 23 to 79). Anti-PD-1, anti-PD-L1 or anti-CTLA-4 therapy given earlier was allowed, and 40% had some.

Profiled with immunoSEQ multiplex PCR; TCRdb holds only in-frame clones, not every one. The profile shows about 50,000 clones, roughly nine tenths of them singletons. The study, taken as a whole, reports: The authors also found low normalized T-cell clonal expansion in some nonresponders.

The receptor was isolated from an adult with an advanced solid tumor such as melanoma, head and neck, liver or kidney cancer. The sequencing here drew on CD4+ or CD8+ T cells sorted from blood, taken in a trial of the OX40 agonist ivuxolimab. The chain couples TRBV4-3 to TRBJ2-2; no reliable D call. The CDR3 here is CASSHIWTNTGELFF. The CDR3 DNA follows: TGCGCCAGCAGCCATATCTGGACGAACACCGGGGAGCTGTTTTTT.